Below are 16 T cell receptor beta chains sequenced from a single sample in a study of T cell clonality in common variable immunodeficiency. The assay was immunoSEQ multiplex PCR, and TCRdb's table has in-frame clones only and misses some. Altogether some 38,000 clones were found in the sample, and no singletons occur. Sequenced sample: peripheral blood mononuclear cells. The receptors here all came from a person between 18 and 69 years old in good health.

This clone was seen repeatedly, ten times or more. The sequenced fragment ends 3 residues before the CDR3 boundary, so the rest is inferred from the germline J gene. The rearrangement joins TRBV20-1 to TRBJ1-1; 7 nucleotides agree with TRBD1. The CDR3 extends over 15 amino acids. The V gene's germline CDR1 is DFQATT and CDR2 SNEGSKA (reference sequence). The V segment lost 5 bases and the J segment 2 bases; nucleotides outside the gene matches: 11. CDR3 DNA (partial): TGCAGTGCTCAAGCCACCGGGACAGTAAACACTGAA. Its protein product is CSAQATGTVNTE. The entire CDR3 protein is CSAQATGTVNTEAFF.

This clone appeared many times. The sequence runs out 3 residues before the end of the CDR3; the remainder is reconstructed from the germline J gene. This rearrangement joins TRBV20-1 to TRBJ2-7; tentative D call: TRBD1 (6 bases). Germline V lookup: CDR1 DFQATT, CDR2 SNEGSKA (reference sequence). The germline V and J ends were trimmed by 0 bases and 2 bases, with 23 bases remaining between them. There are 18 residues in the CDR3. CDR3 residues: CSARDKRKGQGYPYEQYF. The CDR3 bases that were read are TGCAGTGCTAGAGATAAGCGAAAGGGACAAGGTTACCCCTACGAG.

A few counts support this clone. With the read ending 3 residues before the CDR3 end, the germline J gene is used to fill in that end. J is TRBJ1-2 and V is TRBV7-2; D might be TRBD1 (6 bases). The CDR3 spans 14 residues. Germline V gene data show CDR1 as SGHTA and CDR2 as FQGNSA. The CDR3: CASSPFTGSDDYTF. Partial CDR3 DNA: TGTGCCAGCAGCCCCTTCACAGGGTCTGACGAC.

About this clone: The read ends 3 residues before the CDR3 terminus; that terminus is restored from the germline J gene. The chain recombines TRBV19 with TRBJ1-2; D uncertain. The CDR3 loop spans 14 amino acids. Germline CDR1 and CDR2: LNHDA and SQIVND (reference sequence). This CDR3 is CATHGPSGSYDYTF. Incomplete CDR3 DNA: TGTGCCACCCATGGTCCTAGCGGGAGTTACGAC.

This clone showed up just a few times. Sequencing ends 3 residues short of the CDR3 end; the germline J gene provides the rest. V is TRBV7-2 and J is TRBJ2-7; TRBD1 matches 10 bases. CDR1 is SGHTA and CDR2 is FQGNSA in the germline V gene. The CDR3 runs to 13 residues. With 3 bases clipped from V and 6 bases from J, the junction kept 2 bases outside the gene matches. Partial CDR3 DNA: TGTGCCAGCAGCTTCCGGGACAGGGGCGAG. The encoded protein is CASSFRDRGE. The whole CDR3 sequence reads CASSFRDRGEQYF. The full variable domain, its missing parts supplied by reference TRBV7-2 and TRBJ2-7, is GAGVSQSPSNKVTEKGKDVELRCDPISGHTALYWYRQSLGQGLEFLIYFQGNSAPDKSGLPSDRFSAERTGGSVSTLTIQRTQQEDSAVYLCASSFRDRGEQYFGPGTRLTVT.

This clone was seen repeatedly, ten times or more. The read falls 3 residues short of the CDR3 end, and the missing part is taken from the germline J gene. This chain joins TRBV13 and TRBJ2-7; 9 bases match TRBD2. Trimming took 5 bases from V and 0 from J; bases not matched to a gene: 5. The CDR3 loop spans 15 amino acids. CDR1 PRHDT and CDR2 FYEKMQ come from the germline V gene (reference sequence). The part of the CDR3 DNA that was read is TGTGCCAGCAGCCCCGGACTAGCGCGCTCCTACGAG. Encoded protein: CASSPGLARSYE. The entire CDR3 sequence reads CASSPGLARSYEQYF.

This clone was seen repeatedly, ten times or more. From the germline J gene comes the end of the CDR3, since the read stops 3 residues before it. The chain uses TRBV20-1 and TRBJ2-4; unclear D gene. CDR1 is DFQATT, CDR2 SNEGSKA, per germline (reference sequence). V was shortened by 3 bases and J by 8 bases, with 11 bases between the two germline ends. The CDR3 covers 12 residues. CDR3 region: CSASEASHIQYF. The sequenced CDR3 bases are TGCAGTGCTAGCGAGGCTTCGCACATT.

This clone was seen at least ten times. The sequenced fragment ends 3 residues before the CDR3 boundary, so the rest is inferred from the germline J gene. The V gene is TRBV5-1, the J gene TRBJ2-3, with 10 bases aligning to TRBD2. This CDR3 contains 14 residues. V lost 6 bases and J lost 3; bases outside the gene matches: 4. Germline V gene sequence: CDR1 SGHRS, CDR2 YFSETQ. The DNA read from the CDR3 is TGCGCCAGCACTCGGACTAGCGGAACAGATACG. Its translation: CASTRTSGTDT. The full-length CDR3 reads as CASTRTSGTDTQYF.

This clone was observed at least ten times. The CDR3 end is not reached by the read, which stops 3 residues before it; the germline J gene fills it in. V is TRBV2 and J is TRBJ2-3, with D perhaps assigned TRBD1 or TRBD2 (5 bases each). Looked up from germline, CDR1 is SNHLY and CDR2 is FYNNEI. The CDR3 is 15 amino acids. CDR3 DNA (partial): TGTGCCAGCAGTGGAGGTTTAGGGGTTGGGGAGACG. Its translation is CASSGGLGVGET. The whole CDR3 reads CASSGGLGVGETQYF.

Only a few counts were recorded for this clone. The read halts 3 residues ahead of the CDR3 end, with the missing end drawn from the germline J gene. This sequence joins TRBV2 and TRBJ2-4; 8 nucleotides align to TRBD2. Germline V gene data show CDR1 as SNHLY and CDR2 as FYNNEI. The trim removed 0 bases at V and 8 bases at J, leaving 15 bases unmatched. The CDR3 runs to 18 residues. CDR3 DNA (partial): TGTGCCAGCAGTGAAGCCCCACCATCAGCGGGAGAGGTCTACATT. Translated: CASSEAPPSAGEVYI. The full CDR3 is CASSEAPPSAGEVYIQYF.

Comments on this clone: The read stops 3 residues short of the end of the CDR3; the missing end is completed from the germline J gene. The V call is TRBV20-1, the J call TRBJ2-1, with D perhaps TRBD1 (5 bases). The V end lost 0 bases, the J end lost 6 bases, and 12 bases lay between the germline ends. Germline CDR1 and CDR2: DFQATT and SNEGSKA (reference sequence). The CDR3 totals 14 residues. Partial CDR3 DNA: TGCAGTGCTAGAGAAAAATCAGGGCGCAATGAG. Its translation: CSAREKSGRNE. The complete CDR3 sequence is CSAREKSGRNEQFF.

This clone was seen repeatedly, ten times or more. The read stops 3 residues short of the end of the CDR3; the missing end is completed from the germline J gene. This chain links TRBV4-2 with TRBJ2-2; 10 bases match TRBD2. Trimming cost V 4 bases and J 5 bases; bases outside gene matches: 13. CDR1 is LGHNA and CDR2 is YNFKEQ in the germline V gene. CDR3 length: 18 amino acids. The sequenced part of the CDR3 DNA is TGTGCCAGCAGCCTCGATACCTTTAGCGGGAGGAAAACCGGGGAG. Protein product: CASSLDTFSGRKTGE. The full CDR3 is CASSLDTFSGRKTGELFF.

As regards this clone: The read halts 3 residues ahead of the CDR3 end, with the missing end drawn from the germline J gene. The rearrangement links TRBV5-4 to TRBJ2-1; the D gene is possibly TRBD1 (5 bases). The germline V and J ends were trimmed by 1 base and 6 bases, with 14 bases remaining between them. The V gene's germline CDR1 is SGHNT and CDR2 YYREEE (reference sequence). The CDR3 totals 15 residues. The CDR3 bases that were read are TGTGCCAGCAGCTTGACGACAGAGTGGCGCAATGAG. Its translation: CASSLTTEWRNE. The entire CDR3 is CASSLTTEWRNEQFF.

This clone was seen repeatedly, ten times or more. The CDR3 goes on 3 residues after the read ends, and that part is filled in from the germline J gene. The chain uses TRBV5-1 and TRBJ2-7; D is perhaps TRBD2 (7 bases). The CDR3 has 14 residues. The ends were cut back, 0 bases at V and 4 bases at J, with 11 bases in the middle. Germline V gene data show CDR1 as SGHRS and CDR2 as YFSETQ. CDR3 loop: CASSLEGGGYEQYF. The covered CDR3 bases are TGCGCCAGCAGCTTGGAAGGGGGGGGATACGAG.

This clone occurred many times. The read is 3 residues too short to cover the CDR3 end, so that end is filled in from the germline J gene. The chain links TRBV19 to TRBJ1-2, with D unclear. The CDR3 is 17 amino acids. V lost 1 base and J 4 bases, leaving 19 bases between the germline ends. Germline V CDR1 and CDR2: LNHDA, SQIVND (reference sequence). CDR3 protein: CASSIANAGRSRYGYTF. The CDR3 DNA, read in part, is TGTGCCAGTAGTATAGCGAACGCAGGAAGATCCCGCTATGGC.

There are many counts of this clone. The CDR3 is cut off 3 residues early in the read; its end comes from the germline J gene. The chain joins TRBV18 to TRBJ2-2; 14 bases are a match to TRBD2. Trimming cost V 3 bases and J 4 bases; bases outside gene matches: 4. The CDR3 has 17 amino acids. Germline loops: CDR1 KGHSH, CDR2 LQKENI. This chain's CDR3 is CASSPGLAGGFTGELFF. CDR3 DNA (partial): TGTGCCAGCTCACCCGGACTAGCGGGAGGTTTCACCGGGGAG.